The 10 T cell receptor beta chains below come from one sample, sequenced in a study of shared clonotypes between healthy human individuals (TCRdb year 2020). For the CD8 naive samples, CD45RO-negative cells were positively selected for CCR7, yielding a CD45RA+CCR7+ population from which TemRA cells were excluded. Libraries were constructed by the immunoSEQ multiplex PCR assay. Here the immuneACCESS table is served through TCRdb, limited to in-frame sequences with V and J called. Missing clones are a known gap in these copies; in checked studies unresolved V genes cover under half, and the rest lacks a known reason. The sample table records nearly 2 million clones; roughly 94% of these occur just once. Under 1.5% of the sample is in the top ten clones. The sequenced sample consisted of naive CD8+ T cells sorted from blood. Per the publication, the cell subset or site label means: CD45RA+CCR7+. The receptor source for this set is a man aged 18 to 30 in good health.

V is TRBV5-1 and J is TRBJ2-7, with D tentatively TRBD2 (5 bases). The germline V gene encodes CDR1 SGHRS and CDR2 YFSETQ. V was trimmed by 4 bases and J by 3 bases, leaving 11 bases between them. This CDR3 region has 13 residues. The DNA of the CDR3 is TGCGCCAGCAGCCCCGGGGTCCACTACGAGCAGTACTTC. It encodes CASSPGVHYEQYF.

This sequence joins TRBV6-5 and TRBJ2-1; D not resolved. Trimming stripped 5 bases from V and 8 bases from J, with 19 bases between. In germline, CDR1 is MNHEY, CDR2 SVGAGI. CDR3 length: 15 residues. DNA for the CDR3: TGTGCCAGCAGTCTAGGCACCGGGCCCCTGTATGAGCAGTTCTTC. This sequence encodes CASSLGTGPLYEQFF.

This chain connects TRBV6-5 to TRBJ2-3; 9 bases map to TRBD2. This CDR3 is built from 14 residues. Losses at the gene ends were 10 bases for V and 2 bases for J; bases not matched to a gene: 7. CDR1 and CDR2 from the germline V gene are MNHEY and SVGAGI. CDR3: CATQWGLATDTQYF. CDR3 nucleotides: TGTGCCACCCAATGGGGACTAGCCACAGATACGCAGTATTTT.

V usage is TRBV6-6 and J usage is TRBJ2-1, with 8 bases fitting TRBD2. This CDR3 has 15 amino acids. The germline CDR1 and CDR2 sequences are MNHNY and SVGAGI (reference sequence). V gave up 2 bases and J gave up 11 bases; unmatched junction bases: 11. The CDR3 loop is CASSYPAGAHVKQFF. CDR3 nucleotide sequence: TGTGCCAGCAGTTACCCAGCGGGGGCGCATGTAAAGCAGTTCTTC.

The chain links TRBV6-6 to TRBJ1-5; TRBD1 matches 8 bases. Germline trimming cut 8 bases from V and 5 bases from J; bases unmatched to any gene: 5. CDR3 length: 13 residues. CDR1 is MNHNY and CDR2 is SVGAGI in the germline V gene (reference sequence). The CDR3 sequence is CASVQDRDQPQHF. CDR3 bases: TGTGCCAGCGTCCAGGACAGGGATCAGCCCCAGCATTTT.

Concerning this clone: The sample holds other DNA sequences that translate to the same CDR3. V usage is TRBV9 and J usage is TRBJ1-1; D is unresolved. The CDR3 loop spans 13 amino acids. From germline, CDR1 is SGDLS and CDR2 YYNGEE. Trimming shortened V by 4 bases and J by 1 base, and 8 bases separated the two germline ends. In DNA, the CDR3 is TGTGCCAGCAGCCCAAGTGGGAACACTGAAGCTTTCTTT. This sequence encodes CASSPSGNTEAFF.

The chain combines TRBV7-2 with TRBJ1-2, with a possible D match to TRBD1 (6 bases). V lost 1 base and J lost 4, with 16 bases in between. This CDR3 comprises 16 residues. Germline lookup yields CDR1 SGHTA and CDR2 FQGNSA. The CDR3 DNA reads TGTGCCAGCAGCTTAGGCGTTCAGGGGCTTCGCTATGGCTACACCTTC. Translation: CASSLGVQGLRYGYTF.

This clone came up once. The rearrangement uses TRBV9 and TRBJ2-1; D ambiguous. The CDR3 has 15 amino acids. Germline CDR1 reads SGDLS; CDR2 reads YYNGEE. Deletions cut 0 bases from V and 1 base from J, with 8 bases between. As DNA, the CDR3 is TGTGCCAGCAGCGTAGACCCGTTATCCTACAATGAGCAGTTCTTC. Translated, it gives CASSVDPLSYNEQFF.

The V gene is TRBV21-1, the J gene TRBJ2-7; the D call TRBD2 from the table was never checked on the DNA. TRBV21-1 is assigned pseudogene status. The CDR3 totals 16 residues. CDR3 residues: CASSKARTRSSYEQYF. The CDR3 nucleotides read TGTGCCAGCAGCAAAGCGCGGACTAGAAGCTCCTACGAGCAGTACTTC.

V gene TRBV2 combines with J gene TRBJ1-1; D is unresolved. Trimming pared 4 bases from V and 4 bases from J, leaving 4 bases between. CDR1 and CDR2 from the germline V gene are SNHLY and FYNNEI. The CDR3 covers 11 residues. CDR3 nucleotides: TGTGCCAGCAGTGGATCCACTGAAGCTTTCTTT. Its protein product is CASSGSTEAFF.